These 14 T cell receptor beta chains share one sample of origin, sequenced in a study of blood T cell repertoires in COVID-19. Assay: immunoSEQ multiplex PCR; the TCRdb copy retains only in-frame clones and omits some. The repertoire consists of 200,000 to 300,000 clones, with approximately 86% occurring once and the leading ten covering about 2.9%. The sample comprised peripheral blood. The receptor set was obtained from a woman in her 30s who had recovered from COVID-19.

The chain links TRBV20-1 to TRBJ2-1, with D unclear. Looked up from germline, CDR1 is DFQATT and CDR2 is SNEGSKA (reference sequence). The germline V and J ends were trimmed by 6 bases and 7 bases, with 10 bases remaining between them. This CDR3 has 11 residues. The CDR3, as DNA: TGCAGTGCCCGGGTGGGTAATGAGCAGTTCTTC. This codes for CSARVGNEQFF.

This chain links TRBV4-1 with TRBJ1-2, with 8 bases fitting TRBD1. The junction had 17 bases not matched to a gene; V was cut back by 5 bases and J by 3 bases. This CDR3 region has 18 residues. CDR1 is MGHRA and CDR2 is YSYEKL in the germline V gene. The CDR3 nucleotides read TGCGCCAGCAGCTCGCACGGACAGGGCCCCATAAACCACTATGGCTACACCTTC. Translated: CASSSHGQGPINHYGYTF.

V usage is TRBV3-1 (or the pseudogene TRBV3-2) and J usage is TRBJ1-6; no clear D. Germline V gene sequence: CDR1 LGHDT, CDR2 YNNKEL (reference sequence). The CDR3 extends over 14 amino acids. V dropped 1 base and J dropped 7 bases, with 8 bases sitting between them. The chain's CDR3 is CASSQGVRNSPLHF. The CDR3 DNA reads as TGTGCCAGCAGCCAAGGGGTGAGGAATTCACCCCTCCACTTT.

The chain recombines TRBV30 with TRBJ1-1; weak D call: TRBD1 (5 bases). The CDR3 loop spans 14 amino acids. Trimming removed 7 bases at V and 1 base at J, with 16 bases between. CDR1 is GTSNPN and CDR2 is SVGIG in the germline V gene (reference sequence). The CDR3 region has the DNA TGTGCCTCCTCGGACGGACAACCGAACACTGAAGCTTTCTTT. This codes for CASSDGQPNTEAFF.

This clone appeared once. This chain's CDR3 is CATRPGTGGIQYF. In DNA, the CDR3 is TGTGCCACCCGTCCCGGGACAGGGGGCATTCAGTACTTC. The chain is built from TRBV27 and TRBJ2-4; TRBD1 agrees at 11 bases. This CDR3 contains 13 residues. V lost 10 bases to trimming and J lost 9 bases; unmatched junction nucleotides: 8. CDR1 is MNHEY, CDR2 SMNVEV, per germline (reference sequence).

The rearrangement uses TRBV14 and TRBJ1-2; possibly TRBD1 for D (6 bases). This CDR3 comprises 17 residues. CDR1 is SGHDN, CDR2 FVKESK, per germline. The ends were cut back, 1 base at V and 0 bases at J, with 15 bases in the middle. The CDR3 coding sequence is TGTGCCAGCAGCCAAGGTCTGGGGGACAATCCTAACTATGGCTACACCTTC. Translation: CASSQGLGDNPNYGYTF.

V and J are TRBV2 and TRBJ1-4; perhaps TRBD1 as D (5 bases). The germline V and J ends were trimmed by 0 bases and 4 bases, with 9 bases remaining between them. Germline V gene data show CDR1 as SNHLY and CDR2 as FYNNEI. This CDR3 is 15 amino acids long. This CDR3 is CASSEAGRVNEKLFF. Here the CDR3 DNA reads TGTGCCAGCAGTGAAGCGGGCAGGGTTAATGAAAAACTGTTTTTT.

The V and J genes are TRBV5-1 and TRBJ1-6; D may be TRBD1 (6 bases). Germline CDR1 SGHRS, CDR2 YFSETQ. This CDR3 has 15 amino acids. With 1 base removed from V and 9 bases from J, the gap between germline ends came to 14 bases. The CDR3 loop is CASSLIAGDRSPLHF. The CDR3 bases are TGCGCCAGCAGCTTGATAGCAGGGGATCGTTCACCCCTCCACTTT.

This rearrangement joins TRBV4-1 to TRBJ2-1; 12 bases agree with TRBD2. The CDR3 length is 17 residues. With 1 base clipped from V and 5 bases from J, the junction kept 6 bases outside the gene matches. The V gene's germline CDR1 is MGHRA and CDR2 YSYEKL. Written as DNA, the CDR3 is TGCGCCAGCAGCCAAGGGGTCCTAGCGGGGGGGAACAATGAGCAGTTCTTC. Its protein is CASSQGVLAGGNNEQFF.

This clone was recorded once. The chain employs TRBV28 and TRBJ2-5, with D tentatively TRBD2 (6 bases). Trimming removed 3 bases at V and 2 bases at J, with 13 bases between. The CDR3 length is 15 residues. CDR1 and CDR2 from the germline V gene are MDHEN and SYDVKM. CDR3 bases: TGTGCCAGCAGTTTCGGCGGGGCCGAACAAGAGACCCAGTACTTC. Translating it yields CASSFGGAEQETQYF.

The CDR3, as DNA: TGTGCCAGCACCCTCGACAGGGGTGATGAGCAGTACTTC. It yields the protein CASTLDRGDEQYF. The chain combines TRBV5-4 with TRBJ2-7; 8 bases are a match to TRBD1. Looked up from germline, CDR1 is SGHNT and CDR2 is YYREEE (reference sequence). V trimming: 6 bases; J trimming: 7 bases; junction bases outside the gene matches: 9. The CDR3 length is 13 residues.

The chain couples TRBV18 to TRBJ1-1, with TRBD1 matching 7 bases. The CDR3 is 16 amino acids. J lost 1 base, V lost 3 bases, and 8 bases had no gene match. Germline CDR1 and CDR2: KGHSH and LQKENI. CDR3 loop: CASSPINRQGNTEAFF. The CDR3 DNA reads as TGTGCCAGCTCACCGATAAATAGACAGGGGAACACTGAAGCTTTCTTT.

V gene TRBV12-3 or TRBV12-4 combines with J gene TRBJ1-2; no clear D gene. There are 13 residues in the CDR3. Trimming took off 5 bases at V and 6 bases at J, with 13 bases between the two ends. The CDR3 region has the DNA TGTGCCAGCAGTGTGGAGGTTGGGGATGGCTACACCTTC. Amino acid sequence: CASSVEVGDGYTF.

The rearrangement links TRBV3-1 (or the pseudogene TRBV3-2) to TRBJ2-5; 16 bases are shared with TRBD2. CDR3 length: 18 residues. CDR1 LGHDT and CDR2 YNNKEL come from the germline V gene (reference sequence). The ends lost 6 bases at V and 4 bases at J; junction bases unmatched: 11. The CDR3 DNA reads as TGTGCCAGCAGTCTTAGGAGAGGGACTAGCGGGGGGGCAGAGACCCAGTACTTC. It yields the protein CASSLRRGTSGGAETQYF.